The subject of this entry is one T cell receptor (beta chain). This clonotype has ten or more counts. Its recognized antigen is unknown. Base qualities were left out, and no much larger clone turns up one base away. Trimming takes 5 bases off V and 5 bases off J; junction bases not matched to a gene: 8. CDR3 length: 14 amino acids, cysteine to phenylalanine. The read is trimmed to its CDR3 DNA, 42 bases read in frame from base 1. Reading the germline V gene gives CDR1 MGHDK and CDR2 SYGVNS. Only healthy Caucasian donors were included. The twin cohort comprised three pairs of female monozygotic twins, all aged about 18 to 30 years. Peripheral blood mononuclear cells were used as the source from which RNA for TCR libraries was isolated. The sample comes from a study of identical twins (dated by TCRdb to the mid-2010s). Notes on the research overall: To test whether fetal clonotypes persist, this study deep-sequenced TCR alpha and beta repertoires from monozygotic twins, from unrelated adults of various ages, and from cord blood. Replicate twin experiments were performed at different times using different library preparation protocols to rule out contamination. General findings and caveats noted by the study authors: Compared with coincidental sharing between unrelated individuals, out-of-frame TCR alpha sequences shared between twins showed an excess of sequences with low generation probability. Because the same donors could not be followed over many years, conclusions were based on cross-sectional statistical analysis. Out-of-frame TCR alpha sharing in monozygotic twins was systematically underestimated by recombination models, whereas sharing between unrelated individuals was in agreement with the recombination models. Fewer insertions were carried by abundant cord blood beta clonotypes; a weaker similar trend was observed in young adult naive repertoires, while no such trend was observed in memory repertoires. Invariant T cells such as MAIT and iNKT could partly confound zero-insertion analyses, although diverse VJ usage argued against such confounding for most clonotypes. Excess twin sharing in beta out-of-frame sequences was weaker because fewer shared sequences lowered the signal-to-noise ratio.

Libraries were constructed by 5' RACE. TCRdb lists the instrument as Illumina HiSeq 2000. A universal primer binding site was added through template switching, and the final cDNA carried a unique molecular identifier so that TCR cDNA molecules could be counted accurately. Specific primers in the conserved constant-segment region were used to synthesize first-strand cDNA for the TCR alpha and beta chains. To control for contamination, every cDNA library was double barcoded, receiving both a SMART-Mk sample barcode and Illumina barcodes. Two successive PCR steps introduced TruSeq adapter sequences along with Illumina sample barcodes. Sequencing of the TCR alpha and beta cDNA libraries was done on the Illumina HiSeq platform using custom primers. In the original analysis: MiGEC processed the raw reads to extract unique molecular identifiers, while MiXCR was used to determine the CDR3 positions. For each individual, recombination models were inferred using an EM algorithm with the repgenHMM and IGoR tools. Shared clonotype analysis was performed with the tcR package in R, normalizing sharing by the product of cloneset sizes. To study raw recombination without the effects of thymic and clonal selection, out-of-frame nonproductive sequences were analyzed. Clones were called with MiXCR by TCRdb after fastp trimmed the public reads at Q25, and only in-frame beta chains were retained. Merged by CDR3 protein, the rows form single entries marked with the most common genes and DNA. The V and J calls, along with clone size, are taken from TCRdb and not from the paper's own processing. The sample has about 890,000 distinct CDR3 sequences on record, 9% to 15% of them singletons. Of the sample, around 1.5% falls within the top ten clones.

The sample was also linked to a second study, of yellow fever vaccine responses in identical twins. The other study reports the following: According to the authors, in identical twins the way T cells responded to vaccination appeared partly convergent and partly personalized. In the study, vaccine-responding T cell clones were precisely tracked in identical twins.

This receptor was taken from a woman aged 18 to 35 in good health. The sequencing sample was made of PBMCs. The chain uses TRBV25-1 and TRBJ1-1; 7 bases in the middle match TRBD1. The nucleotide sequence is TGTGCCAGCAGTACCCTGGCAGGGGGGACTGAAGCTTTCTTT. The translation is CASSTLAGGTEAFF. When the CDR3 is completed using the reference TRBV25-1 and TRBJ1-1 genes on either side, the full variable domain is EADIYQTPRYLVIGTGKKITLECSQTMGHDKMYWYQQDPGMELHLIHYSYGVNSTEKGDLSSESTVSRIRTEHFPLTLESARPSHTSQYLCASSTLAGGTEAFFGQGTRLTVV.